This is a list of T cell receptor beta chains from one sample in a study of spatial heterogeneity in lung cancer. TCRdb redid the calling of the 5' RACE reads with MiXCR, one entry per CDR3 protein. The sample shows 15,000 or so distinct CDR3 sequences, 20% to 25% of them seen only once. Sequenced material: PBMCs, taken at surgery. The origin of the receptors is a female donor with early-stage non-small cell lung cancer. Both conserved end residues are part of each CDR3. The D gene is left open where the match is weak. Only some rows state a clone size, as once, few, many or a class for expanded clones.

d_gene	v_gene	j_gene	abundance	CDR3nt	CDR3aa
TRBD1	TRBV2	TRBJ1-2	many	TGTGCCAGCACACGAGGGGGCTCGACGGAGGACGGCTACACCTTC	CASTRGGSTEDGYTF
-	TRBV20-1	TRBJ2-5	medium-sized	TGCAGTGCTAGTTTGGGCAAACAAGAGACCCAGTACTTC	CSASLGKQETQYF
-	TRBV28	TRBJ2-7	many	TGTGCCAGCAGTTTAGCTGGACAGTACGAGCAGTACTTC	CASSLAGQYEQYF
TRBD1	TRBV18	TRBJ2-7	medium-sized	TGTGCCAGCTCTCCTGGACAGGGGTCCTACGAGCAGTACTTC	CASSPGQGSYEQYF
TRBD2	TRBV4-3	TRBJ2-7	many	TGCGCCAGCAGCCAAGGGAGACTAGCGGGAGCTGATTCATACGAGCAGTACTTC	CASSQGRLAGADSYEQYF
-	TRBV5-1	TRBJ2-3	medium-sized	TGCGCCAGCAGCTTATCCCCGGGACGCGGCACAGATACGCAGTATTTT	CASSLSPGRGTDTQYF
-	TRBV7-2	TRBJ1-6	few	TGTGCCAGCAGCTTAAACAACCGGAATTCACCCCTCCACTTT	CASSLNNRNSPLHF
TRBD1	TRBV15	TRBJ2-7	many	TGTGCCACCAGCAGCCACCCGGGACAGACACTCTACGAGCAGTACTTC	CATSSHPGQTLYEQYF
-	TRBV12-3/TRBV12-4	TRBJ2-1	-	TGTGCCAGCAGTTTATTCCGACTTGGGGAACGCAACTACAATGAGCAGTTCTTC	CASSLFRLGERNYNEQFF
TRBD2	TRBV12-3/TRBV12-4	TRBJ2-3	many	TGTGCCAGCAGTCCCCTTTCTTTAGCGGGAGGCACCTCGCAGTATTTT	CASSPLSLAGGTSQYF
TRBD1	TRBV4-3	TRBJ1-4	medium-sized	TGCGCCAGCAGCCAAGGGGGACAGACGGAAAAACTGTTTTTT	CASSQGGQTEKLFF
-	TRBV6-5	TRBJ2-2	many	TGTGCCAGCAGTTACAAGGCGAACACCGGGGAGCTGTTTTTT	CASSYKANTGELFF
TRBD1	TRBV2	TRBJ1-2	medium-sized	TGTGCCAGCATCCCGGGACAGGGTAAAGGCTATGGCTACACCTTC	CASIPGQGKGYGYTF
-	TRBV9	TRBJ1-1	many	TGTGCCAGCAGCGTAGGTTTCCTTAGGAAAGCTTTCTTT	CASSVGFLRKAFF
-	TRBV5-1	TRBJ2-5	many	TGCGCCAGCAGCGTCAGCGGATCGGAGACCCAGTACTTC	CASSVSGSETQYF
-	TRBV11-2	TRBJ2-7	few	TGTGTCAGCACCCGCGGCCAGGCCCGTGGCGAGCAGTACTTC	CVSTRGQARGEQYF
-	TRBV2	TRBJ2-3	-	TGTGCCAGCACCCCCCGGCGGACGGCAGATACGCAGTATTTT	CASTPRRTADTQYF
-	TRBV27	TRBJ1-5	-	TGTGCCAGCAGTCCTCGAGAGGGTAGCAATCAGCCCCAGCATTTT	CASSPREGSNQPQHF
-	TRBV6-5	TRBJ2-7	many	TGTGCCAGCAGTTCCCACCTTTACGAGCAGTACTTC	CASSSHLYEQYF
TRBD2	TRBV12-3/TRBV12-4	TRBJ2-3	-	TGTGCCAGCGGGGGGGGCACAGATACGCAGTATTTT	CASGGGTDTQYF
TRBD1	TRBV6-1	TRBJ2-2	-	TGTGCCAGCAGTGAACAGGGGGCAAACGGGGAGCTGTTTTTT	CASSEQGANGELFF
TRBD1	TRBV29-1	TRBJ1-1	-	TGCAGCGTTCTAAGGGACAGCCGGAACACTGAAGCTTTCTTT	CSVLRDSRNTEAFF
TRBD1	TRBV5-1	TRBJ2-5	many	TGCGCCAGCAGCGAGCCGACAGGGAAAGAGACCCAGTACTTC	CASSEPTGKETQYF
-	TRBV5-4	TRBJ1-1	few	TGTGCCAGCAGTATTAGGGGAGGGACTGAAGCTTTCTTT	CASSIRGGTEAFF
-	TRBV29-1	TRBJ2-7	-	TGCAGCGTTGAAGATCCGACTGTAGCCTACGAGCAGTACTTC	CSVEDPTVAYEQYF
-	TRBV5-5	TRBJ2-7	medium-sized	TGTGCCAGCAGTCCAACAGGGTTTGCGTCCCACGAGCAGTACTTC	CASSPTGFASHEQYF
-	TRBV28	TRBJ2-3	-	TGTGCCAGCAGTACTATTGTAGGGTTGACTGACACAGATACGCAGTATTTT	CASSTIVGLTDTDTQYF
-	TRBV12-3/TRBV12-4	TRBJ2-1	many	TGTGCCAGCAGGGGGACTGTCAGAAATGAGCAGTTCTTC	CASRGTVRNEQFF
-	TRBV14	TRBJ2-7	-	TGTGCCAGCAGGCCGACTGGGGGCTTCTACGAGCAGTACTTC	CASRPTGGFYEQYF
-	TRBV7-2	TRBJ1-1	-	TGTGCCAGCAGACTCCGGTGGGAGGGGTCGGCTGAAGCTTTCTTT	CASRLRWEGSAEAFF
TRBD1	TRBV3-1	TRBJ2-3	-	TGTGCCAGCAGCCAAGGGCCCGTTGGGGACAGTCGCACAGATACGCAGTATTTT	CASSQGPVGDSRTDTQYF
TRBD1	TRBV18	TRBJ2-2	-	TGTGCCAGCTCACCAAGACAGGGTAACACCGGGGAGCTGTTTTTT	CASSPRQGNTGELFF
-	TRBV11-2	TRBJ1-1	large	TGTGCCAGCAGCCAGAGTGGGACTGAAGCTTTCTTT	CASSQSGTEAFF
TRBD1	TRBV28	TRBJ2-1	many	TGTGCCAGCAGTAAGACAGGGATTTCCCACAATGAGCAGTTCTTC	CASSKTGISHNEQFF
-	TRBV19	TRBJ2-3	many	TGTGCCAGTAGCCCATCGGGGCTACCCACAGATACGCAGTATTTT	CASSPSGLPTDTQYF
TRBD2	TRBV7-2	TRBJ2-7	many	TGTGCCAGCAGCACTAGGACTAGCGGGAGGTTAACGTACGAGCAGTACTTC	CASSTRTSGRLTYEQYF
-	TRBV5-1	TRBJ1-3	-	TGCGCCAGCAGCTTGTCGGGAGTCTCTGGAAACACCATATATTTT	CASSLSGVSGNTIYF
TRBD2	TRBV7-6	TRBJ2-2	many	TGTGCCAGCAGCCAATACGCCCGACTAGCGGAGAACACCGGGGAGCTGTTTTTT	CASSQYARLAENTGELFF
TRBD1	TRBV10-3	TRBJ1-6	many	TGTGCCATCAGGGGACAGGAAGCTTCACCCCTCCACTTT	CAIRGQEASPLHF